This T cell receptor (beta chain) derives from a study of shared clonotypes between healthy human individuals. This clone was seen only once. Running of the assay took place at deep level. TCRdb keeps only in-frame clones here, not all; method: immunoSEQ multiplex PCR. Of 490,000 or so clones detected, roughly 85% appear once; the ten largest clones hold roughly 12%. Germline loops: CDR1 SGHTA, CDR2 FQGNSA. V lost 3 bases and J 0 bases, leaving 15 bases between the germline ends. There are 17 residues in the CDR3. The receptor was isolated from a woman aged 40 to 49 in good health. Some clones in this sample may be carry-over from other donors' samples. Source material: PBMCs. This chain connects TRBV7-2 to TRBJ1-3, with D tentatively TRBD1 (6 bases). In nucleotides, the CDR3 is TGTGCCAGCAGCTTCCGTAGACAGGCCTACTCTGGAAACACCATATATTTT. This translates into CASSFRRQAYSGNTIYF.